This T cell receptor (beta chain) derives from a study of T cell repertoires in cytomegalovirus infection. Background on the study: Use of recently identified HLA-C-restricted and well-studied HLA-B-restricted CMV epitopes was part of the study. Public TCR beta signatures indicated both CMV infection and matching HLA type.

Study observations and caveats: Dominating the ex vivo response were HLA-C-restricted CMV-specific TCR beta clonotypes. Summed frequency of public TCR beta families distinguished CMV carriers with the relevant HLA.

Turning to this clonotype: What it binds is not known.

TCRdb independently ran MiXCR on the reads; one entry per CDR3 protein. This repertoire shows about 110,000 distinct CDR3 sequences, less than 55% found once; its top ten account for roughly 70%. Germline assignment: CDR1 LNHDA and CDR2 SQIVND (reference sequence). Trimming cost V 5 bases and J 4 bases, with 14 bases left between them. The CDR3 is made up of 14 amino acids. The sample in question was CD8+ T cells from cultured PBMCs, obtained from culture after CMV antigen stimulation. The V call is TRBV19, the J call TRBJ1-1; D gene unclear. The TCR comes from a human donor in good health (CMV status not recorded). Some clones in this sample may be carry-over from other donors' samples. The CDR3 region has the DNA TGTGCCAGTAGTTCCCTTACCTGGGCCACTGAAGCTTTCTTT. This sequence encodes CASSSLTWATEAFF. Complete variable domain (other parts from reference TRBV19 and TRBJ1-1): DGGITQSPKYLFRKEGQNVTLSCEQNLNHDAMYWYRQDPGQGLRLIYYSQIVNDFQKGDIAEGYSVSREKKESFPLTVTSAQKNPTAFYLCASSSLTWATEAFFGQGTRLTVV.